Shown below are 27 T cell receptor beta chains from a single sample sequenced in a study of blood T cell repertoires in COVID-19. Profiled with immunoSEQ multiplex PCR; TCRdb holds only in-frame clones, not every one. Found here are just under 65,000 clones, about four fifths of them singletons; the top ten hold approximately 5%. Sequencing used peripheral blood. These receptors all stem from a human donor in a cohort sampled during active COVID-19.

The chain combines TRBV19 with TRBJ1-1; maybe TRBD1 (5 bases). CDR3 length equals 11 residues. The germline gives CDR1 LNHDA, CDR2 SQIVND (reference sequence). Trimming left V 7 bases short and J 6 bases short, with 9 bases between. The CDR3: CASKGTAEAFF. DNA of the CDR3: TGTGCCAGTAAGGGGACTGCTGAAGCTTTCTTT.

V is TRBV11-2 and J is TRBJ2-5; TRBD1 matches 7 bases. Germline values: CDR1 SGHAT, CDR2 FQNNGV. CDR3 length: 14 amino acids. J was trimmed by 7 bases and V by 1 base; bases with no gene match: 6. The CDR3 spells CASSLGGTARTQYF. For the CDR3, the DNA is TGTGCCAGCAGCTTAGGGGGGACAGCCAGGACCCAGTACTTC.

The chain links TRBV9 to TRBJ1-2; D may be TRBD1 (5 bases). The germline V gene encodes CDR1 SGDLS and CDR2 YYNGEE. Trimming shortened V by 6 bases and J by 3 bases, and 12 bases separated the two germline ends. The CDR3 totals 13 residues. The DNA of the CDR3 is TGTGCCAGCACAGGGCTACAATACTATGGCTACACCTTC. The encoded protein is CASTGLQYYGYTF.

In nucleotides, the CDR3 is TGTGCTAGTGGTTTGCCAGCGGGGAACAATGAGCAGTTCTTC. Translating gives CASGLPAGNNEQFF. This chain uses TRBV12-5 with TRBJ2-1; 7 bases align to TRBD2. The V segment lost 2 bases and the J segment 5 bases; nucleotides outside the gene matches: 3. This CDR3 region has 14 residues. Germline V lookup: CDR1 LGHNT, CDR2 FRNRAP.

This clone appeared a few times. This chain uses TRBV5-8 with TRBJ2-5; 11 bases align to TRBD2. Per the germline V gene, CDR1 is SGHTS and CDR2 is YDEGEE. This CDR3 spans 16 amino acids. The J segment lost 5 bases and the V segment lost 4 bases, leaving 10 bases of the junction unmatched. CDR3: CASSTTGLAVLETQYF. DNA for the CDR3: TGTGCCAGCAGCACAACGGGACTAGCGGTTCTGGAGACCCAGTACTTC.

This chain links TRBV30 with TRBJ2-2; 7 bases line up with TRBD1. The CDR3 is 16 amino acids. CDR1 is GTSNPN, CDR2 SVGIG, per germline (reference sequence). Unmatched junction bases numbered 6, after V lost 1 base and J lost 1 base. CDR3 sequence (DNA): TGTGCCTGGAGTGCAGCGGACAGGATGAACACCGGGGAGCTGTTTTTT. This sequence encodes CAWSAADRMNTGELFF.

The chain carries TRBV2 and TRBJ1-5; 7 bases map to TRBD1. Germline CDR1 and CDR2: SNHLY and FYNNEI. Losses at the gene ends were 6 bases for V and 3 bases for J; bases not matched to a gene: 5. The CDR3 spans 14 residues. The CDR3: CASRQDRTNQPQHF. CDR3 sequence (DNA): TGTGCCAGCAGACAGGACAGGACCAATCAGCCCCAGCATTTT.

V is TRBV10-3 and J is TRBJ2-4, with TRBD1 matching over 8 bases. V shed 10 bases, J shed 5 bases, and the junction held 7 bases outside the gene matches. Germline V gene lookup returns CDR1 ENHRY and CDR2 SYGVKD. This CDR3 is built from 13 residues. The CDR3, as DNA: TGTGCCACTCGGACAGGGCAGCAAAACATTCAGTACTTC. As protein: CATRTGQQNIQYF.

The chain is built from TRBV5-5 and TRBJ1-5; D may be TRBD1 (5 bases). The germline V gene has CDR1 SGHKS and CDR2 YYEKEE (reference sequence). This CDR3 contains 13 residues. V lost 4 bases to trimming and J lost 9 bases, with 14 bases between them. CDR3: CASSDLSGGPQHF. CDR3 coding DNA: TGTGCCAGCAGCGACCTATCCGGGGGGCCCCAGCATTTT.

This chain joins TRBV11-3 and TRBJ1-4; D is undetermined. Trimming stripped 5 bases from V and 5 bases from J, with 15 bases between. In germline, CDR1 is SGHNT, CDR2 YENEEA. CDR3 length: 15 residues. CDR3 amino acids: CASSPDQAINEKLFF. CDR3 sequence (DNA): TGTGCCAGCAGCCCCGACCAGGCGATAAATGAAAAACTGTTTTTT. Variable domain in full (rest from reference TRBV11-3 and TRBJ1-4): EAGVVQSPRYKIIEKKQPVAFWCNPISGHNTLYWYLQNLGQGPELLIRYENEEAVDDSQLPKDRFSAERLKGVDSTLKIQPAELGDSAVYLCASSPDQAINEKLFFGSGTQLSVL.

This clone was counted only a few times. J is TRBJ1-1 and V is TRBV10-1, with D unresolved. Germline CDR1 and CDR2: WNHNN and SYGVQD (reference sequence). The CDR3 runs to 13 residues. Trimming pared 4 bases from V and 0 bases from J, leaving 6 bases between. The chain's CDR3 is CASSAQMNTEAFF. DNA for the CDR3: TGCGCCAGCAGTGCCCAGATGAACACTGAAGCTTTCTTT.

This clone was seen repeatedly, ten times or more. The chain carries TRBV28 and TRBJ2-5; 7 bases align to TRBD2. Per germline, CDR1 MDHEN and CDR2 SYDVKM. Trimming cost V 2 bases and J 5 bases; bases outside gene matches: 8. The CDR3 has 15 residues. CDR3 bases: TGTGCCAGCAGTTTAAATGGCAGGGAGGGGGAGACCCAGTACTTC. Its protein product is CASSLNGREGETQYF.

The chain recombines TRBV6-5 with TRBJ1-4, with 7 bases lining up with TRBD1. Germline V gene lookup returns CDR1 MNHEY and CDR2 SVGAGI. CDR3 length: 14 amino acids. Losses at the gene ends were 5 bases for V and 8 bases for J; bases not matched to a gene: 8. In nucleotides, the CDR3 is TGTGCCAGCAGTCCGGCCGGGACAGCCGAAAAACTGTTTTTT. Protein: CASSPAGTAEKLFF.

The rearrangement uses TRBV2 and TRBJ2-3; a weak D match, TRBD1 (6 bases). This CDR3 is 13 amino acids long. Germline V lookup: CDR1 SNHLY, CDR2 FYNNEI. Deletions cut 3 bases from V and 8 bases from J, with 12 bases between. CDR3 amino acids: CASSDVGAGTQYF. DNA for the CDR3: TGTGCCAGCAGTGATGTGGGGGCGGGTACGCAGTATTTT. Variable domain in full (rest from reference TRBV2 and TRBJ2-3): EPEVTQTPSHQVTQMGQEVILRCVPISNHLYFYWYRQILGQKVEFLVSFYNNEISEKSEIFDDQFSVERPDGSNFTLKIRSTKLEDSAMYFCASSDVGAGTQYFGPGTRLTVL.

The chain combines TRBV19 with TRBJ1-5, with TRBD1 identical over 7 bases. CDR3 length: 13 residues. The ends lost 6 bases at V and 6 bases at J; junction bases unmatched: 5. The germline V gene encodes CDR1 LNHDA and CDR2 SQIVND (reference sequence). DNA of the CDR3: TGTGCCAGTAGATCACAGGGGCCTCAGCCCCAGCATTTT. Amino acid sequence: CASRSQGPQPQHF.

This clone was detected only a few times. The gene calls are TRBV12-3 or TRBV12-4 and TRBJ2-7, with 8 bases fitting TRBD1. V dropped 5 bases and J dropped 7; count of bases not matched to a gene: 4. This CDR3 comprises 12 residues. This chain's CDR3 is CASSVTGGEQYF. CDR3 coding DNA: TGTGCCAGCAGTGTAACAGGGGGTGAGCAGTACTTC.

V is TRBV10-2 and J is TRBJ2-4, with TRBD2 identical over 8 bases. The ends lost 0 bases at V and 1 base at J; junction bases unmatched: 11. There are 19 residues in the CDR3. The germline V gene has CDR1 WSHSY and CDR2 SAAADI. The CDR3 here is CASSESSGGRIMAKNIQYF. The CDR3 DNA reads TGCGCCAGCAGTGAGTCGTCGGGGGGGCGAATTATGGCCAAAAACATTCAGTACTTC.

The CDR3 region has the DNA TGTGCCAGCAGCCAACTGACTAGTTCCTACGAGCAGTACTTC. The encoded protein is CASSQLTSSYEQYF. The chain combines TRBV7-2 with TRBJ2-7; TRBD2 is a possible D gene (6 bases). The germline V gene has CDR1 SGHTA and CDR2 FQGNSA. Trimming cost V 5 bases and J 1 base, with 12 bases left between them. This CDR3 region has 14 residues.

The chain links TRBV7-2 to TRBJ2-3, with 12 bases aligning to TRBD2. Germline CDR1 SGHTA, CDR2 FQGNSA. This CDR3 comprises 17 residues. The J segment lost 2 bases and the V segment lost 1 base, leaving 4 bases of the junction unmatched. The CDR3 nucleotides read TGTGCCAGCAGCTTAGGGCGACTAGCGGGGGTCACAGATACGCAGTATTTT. This sequence encodes CASSLGRLAGVTDTQYF.

On this clone: One end of the junction fails to match germline, which may point to a read error. V usage is TRBV6-4 and J usage is TRBJ1-2; no firm D call. The CDR3 runs 13 residues. The germline CDR1 and CDR2 sequences are MRHNA and SNTAGT. The CDR3 is CAGRSAVNYGYTF. In DNA form, the CDR3 reads TGTGCCGGCAGGTCGGCGGTTAACTATGGCTACACCTTC.

This rearrangement joins TRBV4-1 to TRBJ1-2; D is uncertain. The CDR3 length is 14 residues. The V end was cut by 0 bases, the J end by 7 bases, with 12 bases between. Germline V CDR1 and CDR2: MGHRA, YSYEKL. The CDR3 DNA is TGCGCCAGCAGCCAAGATACGGGTGGAGGTGGCTACACCTTC. Translated: CASSQDTGGGGYTF.

This clone is termed medium-sized (0.01 to 0.1%). This chain joins TRBV11-2 and TRBJ2-1; no clear D. Trimming shortened V by 1 base and J by 12 bases, and 10 bases separated the two germline ends. The CDR3 totals 12 residues. Looked up from germline, CDR1 is SGHAT and CDR2 is FQNNGV. The CDR3, as DNA: TGTGCCAGCAGCTTAGGAACAGAAGGGCAGTTCTTC. Its protein product is CASSLGTEGQFF.

V gene TRBV5-1 combines with J gene TRBJ2-3; 8 nucleotides line up with TRBD1. This CDR3 spans 15 amino acids. The germline V gene encodes CDR1 SGHRS and CDR2 YFSETQ. V lost 4 bases and J lost 2; bases outside the gene matches: 6. Here the CDR3 DNA reads TGCGCCAGCAGCACCGACAGGGGTCACACAGATACGCAGTATTTT. Translated, it gives CASSTDRGHTDTQYF.

This rearrangement joins TRBV5-6 to TRBJ1-2; 11 bases are a match to TRBD1. Germline values: CDR1 SGHDT, CDR2 YYEEEE. V trimming: 4 bases; J trimming: 8 bases; junction bases outside the gene matches: 4. The CDR3 sequence is 13 residues long. The CDR3 protein is CASSPGDRGGYTF. For the CDR3, the DNA is TGTGCCAGCAGCCCAGGGGACAGGGGGGGCTACACCTTC.

This chain connects TRBV5-6 to TRBJ1-4; D ambiguous. V was trimmed by 4 bases and J by 5 bases, leaving 18 bases between them. CDR1 is SGHDT, CDR2 YYEEEE, per germline. The CDR3 covers 16 residues. DNA of the CDR3: TGTGCCAGCAGCCTAACCGCGAGGCAGCAAAATGAAAAACTGTTTTTT. Encoded protein: CASSLTARQQNEKLFF.

The chain links TRBV19 to TRBJ1-1; 10 nucleotides agree with TRBD1. Trimming removed 1 base from V and 4 bases from J; junction bases left unmatched: 15. CDR1 LNHDA and CDR2 SQIVND come from the germline V gene (reference sequence). This CDR3 has 19 amino acids. CDR3: CASSIAPGTGVGRGTEAFF. DNA for the CDR3: TGTGCCAGTAGTATAGCGCCCGGGACAGGGGTCGGTCGTGGCACTGAAGCTTTCTTT. Variable domain in full (rest from reference TRBV19 and TRBJ1-1): DGGITQSPKYLFRKEGQNVTLSCEQNLNHDAMYWYRQDPGQGLRLIYYSQIVNDFQKGDIAEGYSVSREKKESFPLTVTSAQKNPTAFYLCASSIAPGTGVGRGTEAFFGQGTRLTVV.

This clone was detected a few times. CDR3 nucleotide sequence: TGCAGCGTTGAACGCCAGCAAGAGACCCAGTACTTC. This sequence encodes CSVERQQETQYF. V is TRBV29-1 and J is TRBJ2-5; D not resolved. This CDR3 is 12 amino acids long. Trimming removed 2 bases from V and 2 bases from J, with 6 bases in between. The germline V gene encodes CDR1 SQVTM and CDR2 ANQGSEA.